The clone carrying this T cell receptor beta chain was detected ten times or more. Over 200 million TCR-beta sequences (from 15-18 subjects) were yielded by each sequencing run. MiXCR, run by TCRdb on the 5' RACE reads, gives a single entry per CDR3 protein. Among fewer than 35,000 distinct CDR3 sequences listed, about 3.5% were seen once. This sample stems from a study of neurological immune-mediated disorders. The V gene end was trimmed by 3 bases and the J gene end by 5 bases; junction bases not matched to a gene: 9. This CDR3 is built from 14 residues. Germline CDR1 is DFQATT and CDR2 is SNEGSKA (reference sequence).

The sequenced sample consisted of PBMCs. This chain uses TRBV20-1 with TRBJ1-2; 7 bases are a match to TRBD1. The sequence derives from a woman aged 25 to 45 with multiple sclerosis. The CDR3 protein is CSARPLTGNYGYTF. CDR3 DNA sequence: TGCAGTGCTAGGCCCTTGACAGGGAATTATGGCTACACCTTC.